The clone carrying this TCR beta chain has just a few counts. The data were taken from a study of blood T cell repertoires in COVID-19. About the research overall: Donors in the United States, Italy and Spain gave samples during acute or convalescent COVID-19.

The CDR3 loop spans 17 amino acids. Germline assignment: CDR1 SGHVS and CDR2 FQNEAQ. Trimming took 1 base from V and 3 from J, leaving 16 bases between them. Those who participated ranged in age from 18 to 89 years and resided in about two dozen US areas. Repertoires were generated with immunoSEQ multiplex PCR, while TCRdb's copy carries only in-frame clones and drops some. Among hundreds of thousands of clones listed, roughly 90% were seen once. The sequence was collected from a man between 60 and 75 years old who had recovered from COVID-19. The rearrangement links TRBV7-8 to TRBJ2-1; D is possibly TRBD2 (6 bases). The material sequenced was PBMCs or T cells enriched from blood (not recorded which). The CDR3 DNA reads TGTGCCAGCAGCTTAGAAGTTGCGGGGAGGATCTACAATGAGCAGTTCTTC. Its protein is CASSLEVAGRIYNEQFF.